A selection of T cell receptor beta chains follows, all from one sample in a study of T cell repertoires in cytomegalovirus infection. A single record per CDR3 protein comes from TCRdb applying MiXCR to the reads. The data show 250,000 to 300,000 distinct CDR3 sequences, roughly an eighth seen once. The sequenced sample consisted of PBMCs. The receptors shown here come from a human donor in good health (CMV status not recorded). Some clones in this sample may be carry-over from other donors' samples. The CDR3 runs from the conserved cysteine through the conserved F or W. A D gene is named only where the DNA matches it firmly. A row's size may be missing; if present it is once, few, many or a size class.

j_call clone_size v_call d_call cdr3_aa cdr3_nt
TRBJ2-3 many TRBV7-2 - CASSLDRGTQYF TGTGCCAGCAGCTTAGACCGGGGTACGCAGTATTTT
TRBJ2-2 many TRBV7-9 - CASRRHTGELFF TGTGCCAGCAGACGTCACACCGGGGAGCTGTTTTTT
TRBJ2-5 - TRBV20-1 TRBD1 CSARDHQRGPASETQYF TGCAGTGCTAGAGATCACCAGAGGGGGCCGGCGTCAGAGACCCAGTACTTC
TRBJ2-7 - TRBV28 TRBD2 CASSSGASGGYEQYF TGTGCCAGCAGTTCGGGCGCGTCGGGAGGCTACGAGCAGTACTTC
TRBJ2-7 - TRBV20-1 TRBD2 CSARDRTSGIYEQYF TGCAGTGCTAGAGATCGGACTAGCGGGATCTACGAGCAGTACTTC
TRBJ1-1 many TRBV4-1 - CASGSLVQLNTEAFF TGCGCCAGCGGGAGCTTAGTACAGCTGAACACTGAAGCTTTCTTT
TRBJ1-2 many TRBV7-2 TRBD1 CASSLSTGGDGYTF TGTGCCAGCAGCTTATCGACAGGGGGGGATGGCTACACCTTC
TRBJ2-3 - TRBV20-1 TRBD2 CSARDLAGVKNF TGCAGTGCTAGAGACCTAGCGGGGGTCAAGAATTTT
TRBJ1-3 many TRBV6-2/TRBV6-3 - CASARDSGNTIYF TGTGCCAGCGCGAGGGACTCTGGAAACACCATATATTTT
TRBJ1-1 many TRBV7-4 - CASSPRDTEAFF TGTGCCAGCAGCCCCCGGGACACTGAAGCTTTCTTT
TRBJ1-2 - TRBV29-1 TRBD1 CSVEDLSGQVPYGYTF TGCAGCGTTGAGGACTTATCGGGACAGGTTCCTTATGGCTACACCTTC
TRBJ1-1 many TRBV14 - CASSPGPTGMNTEAFF TGTGCCAGCAGCCCAGGGCCGACAGGCATGAACACTGAAGCTTTCTTT
TRBJ1-1 - TRBV25-1 - CATSPLTENTEAFF TGTGCCACCTCGCCCCTGACGGAGAACACTGAAGCTTTCTTT
TRBJ2-7 - TRBV20-1 TRBD2 CSAETSGTGYEQYF TGCAGTGCTGAGACTAGCGGGACGGGATACGAGCAGTACTTC
TRBJ2-2 few TRBV6-6 - CASSYSRGRVHTGELFF TGTGCCAGCAGTTACTCGAGGGGCAGGGTGCACACCGGGGAGCTGTTTTTT
TRBJ2-3 few TRBV10-2 TRBD2 CASSGLAEGDTQYF TGCGCCAGCAGCGGACTAGCGGAGGGTGATACGCAGTATTTT
TRBJ2-7 few TRBV7-9 TRBD1 CASNLLDRGDEQYF TGTGCCAGCAATTTGCTGGACAGGGGAGACGAGCAGTACTTC
TRBJ1-3 many TRBV11-2 - CASSPVHSGNTIYF TGTGCCAGCAGTCCAGTTCACTCTGGAAACACCATATATTTT
TRBJ2-2 many TRBV24-1 - CATSDQSSSTGELFF TGTGCCACCAGTGACCAAAGCTCAAGCACCGGGGAGCTGTTTTTT
TRBJ1-5 few TRBV28 TRBD1 CASSFPSDLRDRGRDQPQHF TGTGCCAGCAGTTTCCCCTCTGACCTCCGGGACAGGGGGCGCGATCAGCCCCAGCATTTT
TRBJ2-7 few TRBV19 - CASSVFGRPNGEQYF TGTGCCAGTAGTGTGTTTGGGAGGCCTAACGGCGAGCAGTACTTC
TRBJ2-3 many TRBV7-9 - CASSFRGSGTDTQYF TGTGCCAGCAGCTTCCGCGGGTCCGGGACAGATACGCAGTATTTT
TRBJ2-5 few TRBV10-3 - CAISESDVQETQYF TGTGCCATCAGTGAGTCGGATGTCCAAGAGACCCAGTACTTC
TRBJ2-7 many TRBV7-2 - CASSSPGDEQYF TGTGCCAGCAGCTCCCCCGGCGACGAGCAGTACTTC
TRBJ2-1 few TRBV11-1 - CASSSGFDPRDDEQFF TGTGCCAGCAGCTCGGGGTTTGACCCACGGGATGATGAGCAGTTCTTC
TRBJ2-1 many TRBV7-3 - CASSQPAGGGTGEQFF TGTGCCAGCAGCCAACCCGCAGGAGGGGGGACGGGTGAGCAGTTCTTC
TRBJ1-2 many TRBV14 - CASSQVREGYTF TGTGCCAGCAGCCAAGTCCGGGAAGGCTACACCTTC
TRBJ2-1 few TRBV11-2 TRBD2 CASSFRATSGGNNEQFF TGTGCCAGCAGCTTCCGAGCTACTAGCGGGGGGAACAATGAGCAGTTCTTC
TRBJ2-7 few TRBV29-1 - CSALDRYHEQYF TGCAGCGCTCTAGACCGTTACCACGAGCAGTACTTC
TRBJ1-1 - TRBV6-2/TRBV6-3 - CASGQEPGRYTEAFF TGTGCCAGCGGCCAGGAACCCGGACGGTACACTGAAGCTTTCTTT
TRBJ2-2 - TRBV20-1 - CSARGWDTGELFF TGCAGTGCTAGAGGTTGGGACACCGGGGAGCTGTTTTTT
TRBJ1-1 many TRBV7-3 - CASSPLFLSPTTEAFF TGTGCCAGCAGCCCTCTTTTTTTGTCACCGACCACTGAAGCTTTCTTT
TRBJ2-3 many TRBV7-2 - CASSLDGSTDTQYF TGTGCCAGCAGCTTAGATGGCAGCACAGATACGCAGTATTTT
TRBJ2-2 many TRBV7-9 - CASSSLRRENTGELFF TGTGCCAGCAGCTCTCTGAGACGGGAAAACACCGGGGAGCTGTTTTTT
TRBJ2-7 few TRBV4-2 - CASSQEIRGGYEQYF TGTGCCAGCAGCCAAGAGATCAGGGGCGGGTACGAGCAGTACTTC
TRBJ2-7 - TRBV6-6 - CASSDFKGVSYEQYF TGTGCCAGCAGCGACTTCAAAGGGGTTTCCTACGAGCAGTACTTC
TRBJ2-7 many TRBV7-8 TRBD2 CASSWGGGEQYF TGTGCCAGCAGCTGGGGGGGGGGCGAGCAGTACTTC
TRBJ2-3 many TRBV11-3 TRBD2 CASGAGGEDTQYF TGTGCCAGCGGAGCGGGAGGAGAAGATACGCAGTATTTT
TRBJ1-1 many TRBV7-2 TRBD1 CASSYSRDRGTFF TGTGCCAGCAGCTATAGCCGGGACAGGGGAACTTTCTTT
TRBJ2-5 many TRBV7-6 - CASSLGGGGQETQYF TGTGCCAGCAGCTTAGGTGGGGGCGGCCAAGAGACCCAGTACTTC
TRBJ2-1 many TRBV27 - CASSYPPGVGYNEQFF TGTGCCAGCAGTTACCCTCCCGGGGTTGGGTACAATGAGCAGTTCTTC
TRBJ2-6 few TRBV18 - CASSPPANSGANVLTF TGTGCCAGCTCACCACCAGCGAACTCTGGGGCCAACGTCCTGACTTTC
TRBJ2-7 few TRBV7-3 TRBD1 CASSEGQVSSYEQYF TGTGCCAGCAGCGAGGGACAGGTGAGCTCCTACGAGCAGTACTTC
TRBJ2-7 few TRBV14 TRBD2 CASSWGTSAYEQYF TGTGCCAGCAGCTGGGGGACTAGCGCCTACGAGCAGTACTTC
TRBJ2-1 many TRBV5-1 - CASSPVEGGSYNEQFF TGCGCCAGCAGCCCTGTGGAAGGGGGCTCCTACAATGAGCAGTTCTTC
TRBJ2-7 - TRBV19 TRBD2 CATSRLAEQYF TGTGCCACATCGAGACTAGCCGAGCAGTACTTC
TRBJ2-1 many TRBV6-2/TRBV6-3 - CASSQDRFGGEQFF TGTGCCAGCAGTCAGGACAGATTTGGGGGCGAGCAGTTCTTC
TRBJ1-1 - TRBV27 - CASRYDRGGTTEAFF TGTGCCAGTCGCTACGACCGGGGGGGGACAACTGAAGCTTTCTTT
TRBJ1-5 - TRBV2 - CASSEITGAHPQHF TGTGCCAGCAGTGAAATAACAGGAGCCCATCCCCAGCATTTT